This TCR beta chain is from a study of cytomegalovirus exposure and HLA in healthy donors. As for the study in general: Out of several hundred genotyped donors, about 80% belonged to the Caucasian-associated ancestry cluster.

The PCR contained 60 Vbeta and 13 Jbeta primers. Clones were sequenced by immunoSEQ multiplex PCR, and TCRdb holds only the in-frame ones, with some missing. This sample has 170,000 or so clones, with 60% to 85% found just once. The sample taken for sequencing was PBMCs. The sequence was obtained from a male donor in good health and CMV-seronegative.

CDR3 region: CASSPPTGRGLGTRTQYF. The CDR3 DNA is TGTGCCAGCTCACCCCCAACCGGGAGGGGGTTGGGGACTAGGACCCAGTACTTC. V and J are TRBV18 and TRBJ2-5; 8 bases agree with TRBD2. CDR1 KGHSH and CDR2 LQKENI come from the germline V gene. This CDR3 is built from 18 residues. Trimming took 3 bases from V and 7 from J; bases not matched to a gene: 19.